Each of the 8 T cell receptor beta chains below was sequenced from the same sample in a study of vaccination and CD4 T cells after COVID-19. This sample's treatment: roughly 11-day PBMC culture with coronavirus spike peptide pools or control peptides (ViraFEST assay). Gathered ahead of the COVID-19 pandemic (2011-2018) were the CD4+ T cells of the unexposed donor. The Oncomine TCR Beta short-read assay sequenced DNA from cultured CD4+ T cells. TCRdb processed the PCR reads anew with MiXCR; each CDR3 protein has one entry. Of about 320 distinct CDR3 sequences listed, around 7.2% are singletons. These receptors have no known antigen. The source material was CD4+ T cells from blood, cultured in vitro. Receptors originate from a human donor in good health.

This clonotype is medium-sized (0.01 to 0.1%) in the sample. The V and J genes are TRBV5-1 and TRBJ2-1; D gene ambiguous. Germline V gene data show CDR1 as SGHRS and CDR2 as YFSETQ. The CDR3 spans 12 residues. Trimming stripped 1 base from V and 13 bases from J, with 12 bases between. The DNA of the CDR3 is TGCGCCAGCAGCTTGATACCGTCTGTCCAGTTCTTC. Translated, it gives CASSLIPSVQFF.

By proportion, this clonotype is hyperexpanded. V is TRBV2 and J is TRBJ2-1; 13 bases are a match to TRBD2. The CDR3 is made up of 14 amino acids. CDR1 SNHLY and CDR2 FYNNEI come from the germline V gene. Trimming at V came to 10 bases and at J to 6 bases, leaving 6 bases not matched to a gene. CDR3: CAIPGTSGANEQFF. Written as DNA, the CDR3 is TGTGCCATCCCCGGGACTAGCGGGGCCAATGAGCAGTTCTTC.

This clonotype is large by share. J is TRBJ2-2 and V is TRBV6-1; possibly TRBD1 for D (5 bases). This CDR3 spans 15 amino acids. Between the trimmed V and J ends, which lost 2 bases and 0 bases, there was a span of 7 bases. Germline CDR1 and CDR2: MNHNS and SASEGT. The CDR3 nucleotides read TGTGCCAGCAGTGAATTCAGGGCGAACACCGGGGAGCTGTTTTTT. This translates into CASSEFRANTGELFF.

This clonotype rates as large. V usage is TRBV4-1 and J usage is TRBJ2-5; D gene unclear. CDR3 length equals 13 residues. Germline CDR1 MGHRA, CDR2 YSYEKL. Deletions cut 5 bases from V and 0 bases from J, with 7 bases between. This CDR3 is CASSGENQETQYF. In nucleotides, the CDR3 is TGCGCCAGCAGCGGGGAAAACCAAGAGACCCAGTACTTC.

This clonotype is judged large. This sequence joins TRBV7-2 and TRBJ1-5; D is perhaps TRBD1 (6 bases). Germline loops: CDR1 SGHTA, CDR2 FQGNSA. V was shortened by 4 bases and J by 3 bases, with 7 bases between the two germline ends. The CDR3 runs to 13 residues. In DNA, the CDR3 is TGTGCCAGCAGCTGGGACAACAATCAGCCCCAGCATTTT. This translates into CASSWDNNQPQHF.

This clonotype is large (0.1 to 1%) by share. V gene TRBV6-2 or TRBV6-3 combines with J gene TRBJ2-5; D may be TRBD1 (6 bases). The CDR3 contains 16 residues. Per germline, CDR1 MNHEY and CDR2 SVGEGT. Deletions cut 6 bases from V and 1 base from J, with 18 bases between. For the CDR3, the DNA is TGTGCCAGCAGCGCAATACAGGGATGGAGCCAAGAGACCCAGTACTTC. Translated: CASSAIQGWSQETQYF.

This clonotype has only a few counts. The rearrangement links TRBV5-3 to TRBJ2-3, with 12 bases matching TRBD2. TRBV5-3 is recorded as an ORF, its role being uncertain. V lost 0 bases and J lost 6; bases outside the gene matches: 8. The CDR3 runs 17 residues. CDR3 loop: CARSLGASGGAGDTQYF. The DNA of the CDR3 is TGTGCCAGAAGCTTGGGGGCTAGCGGGGGGGCTGGGGATACGCAGTATTTT.

V gene TRBV5-1 combines with J gene TRBJ2-1; no reliable D call. V lost 0 bases to trimming and J lost 1 base, with 8 bases between them. CDR3 length: 15 residues. CDR1 is SGHRS, CDR2 YFSETQ, per germline. DNA of the CDR3: TGCGCCAGCAGCTTGGTTATTTCTTCCTACAATGAGCAGTTCTTC. Protein product: CASSLVISSYNEQFF. Full variable domain (remainder filled in from reference TRBV5-1 and TRBJ2-1): KAGVTQTPRYLIKTRGQQVTLSCSPISGHRSVSWYQQTPGQGLQFLFEYFSETQRNKGNFPGRFSGRQFSNSRSEMNVSTLELGDSALYLCASSLVISSYNEQFFGPGTRLTVL.